The rows below give T cell receptor beta chains drawn from one sample of a study of T cell responses to AZD1222 COVID-19 vaccine. Produced via immunoSEQ multiplex PCR; TCRdb's table is partial and in-frame only. The table includes about 150,000 clones, less than 95% detected once. The specimen was peripheral blood, collected 28 days after the second AZD1222 dose. The receptors come from an adult who received the AZD1222 COVID-19 vaccine. CDR3s leave out the opening cysteine and the closing phenylalanine or tryptophan. Fields, in order: V gene, CDR3 protein.

>TRBV30
AWRAGFTGELF
>TRBV7-8
ASSLARNEQF
>TRBV11-1
ASSLEGTGFEAF
>TRBV19
ASSIEGGKGNQPQH
>TRBV18
ASSQQGRGSPLH
>TRBV28
ASLQVSGNTIY
>TRBV28
ASSPHTEGMPQH
>TRBV7-2
ASSLESRGLYGYT
>TRBV30
AWSLDREGQPQH
>TRBV7-2
ASSLSIAGGLETQY
>TRBV5-1
ASSLDSSGRRGGSYEQY
>TRBV7-9
ASSLLGLDIQY
>TRBV20-1
SASDRGSYEQY
>TRBV28
ASSLTGPRNQPQH
>TRBV6-5
ASSYDTPYSGNTIY
>TRBV30
AYQTGSSYEQY
>TRBV9
ASKPGGSSDTQY
>TRBV9
ASSVDEMTQGTGGARAGYEQY
>TRBV29-1
SISRDFQETQY
>TRBV19
ASTPGQFNEKLF
>TRBV30
AWRTGPMGGEQY
>TRBV28
ASSPAGGAHNEQF
>TRBV7-2
ASSLTSGAYEQY
>TRBV28
ASSFRGLMILT
>TRBV7-2
ASSLGPGNYGYT